The next 19 T cell receptor beta chains were all read from a single sample in a study of T cell repertoires in cytomegalovirus infection (dated by TCRdb to the late 2010s). The sample's treatment or condition label, decoded: in vitro stimulation with specific CMV peptide epitopes to enrich CMV-specific T cells. Sequencing was performed on an Illumina HiSeq 1500. TCRdb reprocessed the public reads (quality trimming at Q25 with fastp, clone calling with MiXCR) and kept in-frame beta chains. Each CDR3 protein gets just one entry, which takes the most common genes and DNA from the rows behind it. Across this sample there are fewer than 900,000 distinct CDR3 sequences, with 29% seen only once. The leading ten clones occupy around 13% of the sample. Their cognate antigens are unknown. The sequencing used cultured CD8+ T cells from PBMCs, collected from culture after CMV antigen stimulation. The receptors were sampled from a human donor in good health (CMV status not recorded). Some clones in this sample may be carry-over from other donors' samples.

This clonotype was counted many times. This rearrangement joins TRBV7-2 to TRBJ2-3, with a tentative D call TRBD2 (7 bases). CDR1 is SGHTA and CDR2 is FQGNSA in the germline V gene. The CDR3 spans 15 residues. V was cut by 5 bases and J by 5 bases, with 17 bases left in between. CDR3 region: CASSENGGPGDTQYF. Written as DNA, the CDR3 is TGTGCCAGCAGCGAGAACGGGGGGCCCGGAGATACGCAGTATTTT.

This clonotype has more than one count but fewer than ten. The J gene is TRBJ2-5, the V gene TRBV6-6; possible D gene TRBD1, 5 bases. The length of the CDR3 is 13 residues. CDR1 is MNHNY and CDR2 is SVGAGI in the germline V gene (reference sequence). Trimming removed 7 bases from V and 1 base from J, with 10 bases in between. Here the CDR3 reads CASTGQLQETQYF. CDR3 nucleotide sequence: TGTGCCAGCACCGGACAACTCCAAGAGACCCAGTACTTC.

The V gene is TRBV2, the J gene TRBJ2-5, with D maybe TRBD2 (5 bases). The length of the CDR3 is 14 residues. V shed 3 bases and J shed 7 bases, with 15 bases lying between them. Germline CDR1 SNHLY, CDR2 FYNNEI. CDR3 amino acids: CASSDRTRRGTQYF. In DNA form, the CDR3 reads TGTGCCAGCAGTGATCGGACCCGCCGGGGGACCCAGTACTTC.

The V gene is TRBV25-1, the J gene TRBJ2-5, with D unclear. Per the germline V gene, CDR1 is MGHDK and CDR2 is SYGVNS. Trimming took off 0 bases at V and 4 bases at J, with 15 bases between the two ends. CDR3 length: 16 amino acids. The CDR3 DNA reads TGTGCCAGCAGTGAATATATTCTAGGAGTAGGAGAGACCCAGTACTTC. This gives the protein CASSEYILGVGETQYF. The variable domain in full, completed from reference TRBV25-1 and TRBJ2-5, reads EADIYQTPRYLVIGTGKKITLECSQTMGHDKMYWYQQDPGMELHLIHYSYGVNSTEKGDLSSESTVSRIRTEHFPLTLESARPSHTSQYLCASSEYILGVGETQYFGPGTRLLVL.

The chain is built from TRBV28 and TRBJ2-7, with a possible D match to TRBD1 (5 bases). V was pared by 6 bases and J by 5 bases, with 14 bases between. Germline CDR1 reads MDHEN; CDR2 reads SYDVKM. This CDR3 has 13 residues. The CDR3 here is CASRCQGCHEQYV. CDR3 coding DNA: TGTGCCAGCAGGTGCCAGGGTTGCCACGAGCAGTACGTC.

V usage is TRBV7-6 and J usage is TRBJ2-4; TRBD2 matches 11 bases. V dropped 5 bases and J dropped 4; count of bases not matched to a gene: 4. Germline-derived CDR1 and CDR2 are SGHVS and FNYEAQ. The CDR3 is 15 amino acids. In nucleotides, the CDR3 is TGTGCCAGCAGCACCGGGACTAGCGGTAAAAACATTCAGTACTTC. This codes for CASSTGTSGKNIQYF.

V is TRBV14 and J is TRBJ2-1; D possibly uses TRBD1 or TRBD2 (6 bases each). Germline-derived CDR1 and CDR2 are SGHDN and FVKESK. The V gene lost 3 bases and the J gene lost 0 bases, with 12 bases spanning the gap. CDR3 length: 16 residues. The CDR3 bases are TGTGCCAGCAGCCAGCCGGGGGCCGGCTCCTACAATGAGCAGTTCTTC. Its translation: CASSQPGAGSYNEQFF.

The sample holds a few counts of this clonotype. J is TRBJ1-1 and V is TRBV15, with D possibly being TRBD1 (6 bases). The CDR3 spans 19 residues. CDR1 and CDR2 (germline): LNHNV, YYDKDF (reference sequence). Trimming stripped 1 base from V and 0 bases from J, with 21 bases between. The CDR3 protein is CATSRAAEAGVGVNTEAFF. DNA of the CDR3: TGTGCCACCAGCAGAGCCGCGGAGGCAGGGGTAGGGGTGAACACTGAAGCTTTCTTT.

This clonotype was seen only a few times. The chain couples TRBV7-9 to TRBJ2-7; 9 positions agree with TRBD1. The CDR3 sequence is 14 residues long. Germline V gives CDR1 SEHNR, CDR2 FQNEAQ (reference sequence). V lost 4 bases to trimming and J lost 7 bases; unmatched junction nucleotides: 8. The CDR3 loop reads CASSSRDRAFEQYF. CDR3 nucleotide sequence: TGTGCCAGCAGCTCCCGGGACAGGGCTTTTGAGCAGTACTTC.

In this sample, this clonotype turned up once. The chain links TRBV2 to TRBJ2-7; D is uncertain. There are 10 residues in the CDR3. Between the trimmed V and J ends, which lost 5 bases and 7 bases, there was a span of 6 bases. Germline lookup yields CDR1 SNHLY and CDR2 FYNNEI. CDR3 in amino acids: CASSMGEQYF. The CDR3, as DNA: TGTGCCAGCAGTATGGGGGAGCAGTACTTC.

The chain combines TRBV11-2 with TRBJ1-1; 7 nucleotides line up with TRBD1. This CDR3 has 15 amino acids. J was trimmed by 1 base and V by 2 bases; bases with no gene match: 4. Germline values: CDR1 SGHAT, CDR2 FQNNGV. The CDR3 is CASSLKSGGNTEAFF. In nucleotides, the CDR3 is TGTGCCAGCAGCTTAAAGTCAGGGGGGAACACTGAAGCTTTCTTT.

The gene calls are TRBV19 and TRBJ2-3; TRBD1 might be the D (5 bases). V dropped 5 bases and J dropped 0 bases, with 18 bases sitting between them. CDR3 length: 17 residues. In germline, CDR1 is LNHDA, CDR2 SQIVND (reference sequence). The DNA of the CDR3 is TGTGCCAGTAGTGGGCGACAGCACCTCACTAGCACAGATACGCAGTATTTT. Its protein product is CASSGRQHLTSTDTQYF.

The rearrangement joins TRBV5-6 to TRBJ1-2; tentative D call: TRBD1 (5 bases). V lost 4 bases and J 8 bases, leaving 12 bases between the germline ends. Germline values: CDR1 SGHDT, CDR2 YYEEEE. The CDR3 is 12 residues long. The CDR3 region has the DNA TGTGCCAGCAGCGGGGGGACTTGGGGCTACACCTTC. This gives the protein CASSGGTWGYTF.

The V gene is TRBV5-1, the J gene TRBJ1-2; TRBD1 might be the D (6 bases). Deletions cut 0 bases from V and 7 bases from J, with 16 bases between. Germline V gives CDR1 SGHRS, CDR2 YFSETQ. The CDR3 loop spans 15 amino acids. DNA of the CDR3: TGCGCCAGCAGCTTGGAGGGGGAGCTCTATTTTGGCTACACCTTC. Protein: CASSLEGELYFGYTF.

This chain links TRBV12-3 or TRBV12-4 with TRBJ2-2, with D possibly matching TRBD2 (6 bases). Deletions cut 5 bases from V and 11 bases from J, with 18 bases between. The CDR3 totals 14 residues. The CDR3 loop is CASSPTGVSGELFF. Written as DNA, the CDR3 is TGTGCCAGCAGTCCTACGGGGGTTAGCGGAGAGCTGTTTTTT.

This clonotype has a handful of counts. This chain joins TRBV6-2 or TRBV6-3 and TRBJ2-5; the match to TRBD1 covers 7 bases. V was clipped by 7 bases and J by 5 bases; unmatched bases: 4. Germline CDR1 reads MNHEY; CDR2 reads SVGEGT. This CDR3 region has 12 residues. The CDR3 is CASTGTAETQYF. In nucleotides, the CDR3 is TGTGCCAGCACTGGGACAGCTGAGACCCAGTACTTC.

This clonotype was observed many times. V gene TRBV12-3 or TRBV12-4 combines with J gene TRBJ2-7; 7 bases are a match to TRBD2. This CDR3 has 14 amino acids. V shed 7 bases and J 0 bases; nucleotides not matched to a gene: 6. CDR3 amino acids: CASTWGGSSYEQYF. In nucleotides, the CDR3 is TGTGCCAGCACCTGGGGGGGGAGCTCCTACGAGCAGTACTTC.

This rearrangement joins TRBV7-8 to TRBJ2-1, with 8 bases lining up with TRBD1. From germline, CDR1 is SGHVS and CDR2 FQNEAQ. This CDR3 region has 14 residues. After removal of 8 bases from V and 9 bases from J, the junction contained 12 bases not matched to a gene. The CDR3 reads CASPGSGGRGEQFF. In DNA, the CDR3 is TGTGCCAGCCCCGGGTCAGGGGGCCGCGGTGAGCAGTTCTTC. The variable domain in full, completed from reference TRBV7-8 and TRBJ2-1, reads GAGVSQSPRYKVAKRGQDVALRCDPISGHVSLFWYQQALGQGPEFLTYFQNEAQLDKSGLPSDRFFAERPEGSVSTLKIQRTQQEDSAVYLCASPGSGGRGEQFFGPGTRLTVL.

This clonotype was seen only a few times. The chain uses TRBV24-1 and TRBJ1-1; 7 nucleotides agree with TRBD1. Germline assignment: CDR1 KGHDR and CDR2 SFDVKD. V trimming: 2 bases; J trimming: 0 bases; junction bases outside the gene matches: 11. This CDR3 has 18 amino acids. The DNA of the CDR3 is TGTGCCACCAGTGATTCTCGAGGAAGGGGGCGGGTGAACACTGAAGCTTTCTTT. It specifies CATSDSRGRGRVNTEAFF.